A single sample gave rise to the 5 T cell receptor beta chains below, sequenced in a study of T cell repertoires in cytomegalovirus infection. For these receptors, no antigen is known. Each CDR3 protein gets one entry after TCRdb re-called the reads with MiXCR. Of roughly 310,000 distinct CDR3 sequences in the sample, around 29% were seen once. The specimen comprised cultured PBMCs, sampled from culture after CMV antigen stimulation. The receptors stem from a human donor in good health (CMV status not recorded). Some clones in this sample may be carry-over from other donors' samples.

This clonotype has only a few counts. V usage is TRBV4-1 and J usage is TRBJ1-1; possibly TRBD1 for D (5 bases). V was shortened by 1 base and J by 3 bases, with 9 bases between the two germline ends. The CDR3 length is 14 residues. CDR1 MGHRA and CDR2 YSYEKL come from the germline V gene. In nucleotides, the CDR3 is TGCGCCAGCAGCCAAGCGGGGGGATACACTGAAGCTTTCTTT. Amino acids: CASSQAGGYTEAFF.

In this sample, this clonotype turned up many times. This CDR3 is CASSSYEGHTEAFF. The CDR3 nucleotides are TGTGCCAGCAGCTCGTACGAGGGTCACACTGAAGCTTTCTTT. V usage is TRBV7-8 and J usage is TRBJ1-1; D not resolved. The germline gives CDR1 SGHVS, CDR2 FQNEAQ. Deletions cut 4 bases from V and 3 bases from J, with 12 bases between. This CDR3 spans 14 amino acids.

V is TRBV7-2 and J is TRBJ2-2; D remains unclear. Trimming removed 3 bases from V and 5 bases from J, with 13 bases in between. This CDR3 region has 15 residues. The germline V gene encodes CDR1 SGHTA and CDR2 FQGNSA. The CDR3 DNA sequence: TGTGCCAGCAGCTTGGGGTTCTGGTCGACCGGGGAGCTGTTTTTT. Translating gives CASSLGFWSTGELFF.

The J gene is TRBJ2-1, the V gene TRBV9, with D perhaps TRBD1 or TRBD2 (5 bases each). Germline-derived CDR1 and CDR2 are SGDLS and YYNGEE. Trimming shortened V by 0 bases and J by 7 bases, and 14 bases separated the two germline ends. The CDR3 is 15 residues long. CDR3 DNA: TGTGCCAGCAGCGTAGCTAGTGCCTGGGGGAATGAGCAGTTCTTC. It yields the protein CASSVASAWGNEQFF.

The table lists this clonotype with a few counts. The rearrangement uses TRBV6-1 and TRBJ2-5, with a possible D match to TRBD2 (7 bases). The CDR3 is made up of 11 amino acids. Germline values: CDR1 MNHNS, CDR2 SASEGT. Trimming cost V 11 bases and J 5 bases, with 12 bases left between them. The CDR3 sequence: CAVWGGETQYF. The DNA of the CDR3 is TGTGCCGTCTGGGGGGGCGAGACCCAGTACTTC.